The 18 T cell receptor beta chains presented below share a single source sample, sequenced in a study of T cell responses to AZD1222 COVID-19 vaccine. Repertoires were generated with immunoSEQ multiplex PCR, while TCRdb's copy carries only in-frame clones and drops some. The table has approximately 120,000 clones, approximately 90% seen once; the top ten hold 6% to 8%. The sample here was peripheral blood, taken on day 0 of AZD1222 vaccination. The receptors originated from an adult in good health.

This clone occurred once. This sequence joins TRBV9 and TRBJ2-3; 12 bases fit TRBD1. V was clipped by 3 bases and J by 6 bases; unmatched bases: 5. CDR1 and CDR2 (germline): SGDLS, YYNGEE. CDR3 size: 15 residues. This CDR3 reads CASSAGTGGLDTQYF. The CDR3 coding sequence is TGTGCCAGCAGCGCAGGGACAGGGGGCTTGGATACGCAGTATTTT. The complete variable domain, with remaining parts taken from reference TRBV9 and TRBJ2-3, reads DSGVTQTPKHLITATGQRVTLRCSPRSGDLSVYWYQQSLDQGLQFLIQYYNGEERAKGNILERFSAQQFPDLHSELNLSSLELGDSALYFCASSAGTGGLDTQYFGPGTRLTVL.

The chain carries TRBV21-1 and TRBJ1-6; TRBD1 was called by the table and not checked on the DNA. TRBV21-1 counts as a pseudogene. The CDR3 sequence is 17 residues long. For the CDR3, the DNA is TGTGCCAGCAGCAAATTACAGGGGAGCTCCTATAATTCACCCCTCCACTTT. Its translation: CASSKLQGSSYNSPLHF.

V gene TRBV7-9 combines with J gene TRBJ1-1; 7 nucleotides agree with TRBD1. The CDR3 length is 14 residues. The germline gives CDR1 SEHNR, CDR2 FQNEAQ (reference sequence). With 1 base clipped from V and 9 bases from J, the junction kept 8 bases outside the gene matches. The CDR3 protein is CASSLGFQGVKAFF. The CDR3 nucleotides are TGTGCCAGCAGCTTAGGGTTCCAGGGGGTTAAAGCTTTCTTT.

V is TRBV18 and J is TRBJ2-3; 8 nucleotides match TRBD2. CDR1 KGHSH and CDR2 LQKENI come from the germline V gene. Trimming cost V 5 bases and J 0 bases; bases outside gene matches: 13. There are 18 residues in the CDR3. CDR3 DNA sequence: TGTGCCAGCTCAGCCTTTCTAGCGGGCCCATCTAGCACAGATACGCAGTATTTT. Amino acid sequence: CASSAFLAGPSSTDTQYF.

This clone was seen a handful of times. V and J are TRBV5-4 and TRBJ2-5; possibly TRBD1 for D (5 bases). There are 12 residues in the CDR3. V was trimmed by 4 bases and J by 4 bases, leaving 8 bases between them. Germline values: CDR1 SGHNT, CDR2 YYREEE (reference sequence). CDR3 protein: CASSPRGETQYF. CDR3 sequence (DNA): TGTGCCAGCAGCCCAAGGGGAGAGACCCAGTACTTC.

The chain combines TRBV5-1 with TRBJ1-1; perhaps TRBD1 as D (5 bases). This CDR3 is built from 13 residues. V dropped 4 bases and J dropped 2 bases, with 9 bases sitting between them. Germline V gene data show CDR1 as SGHRS and CDR2 as YFSETQ. The CDR3 reads CASSTQGNTEAFF. The CDR3 DNA reads as TGCGCCAGCAGCACTCAGGGTAACACTGAAGCTTTCTTT. Looking up the rest from reference TRBV5-1 and TRBJ1-1 gives the full variable domain: KAGVTQTPRYLIKTRGQQVTLSCSPISGHRSVSWYQQTPGQGLQFLFEYFSETQRNKGNFPGRFSGRQFSNSRSEMNVSTLELGDSALYLCASSTQGNTEAFFGQGTRLTVV.

J is TRBJ2-3 and V is TRBV27; 7 bases agree with TRBD1. After removal of 5 bases from V and 1 base from J, the junction contained 3 bases not matched to a gene. This CDR3 spans 14 amino acids. Per germline, CDR1 MNHEY and CDR2 SMNVEV (reference sequence). The CDR3 loop reads CASSRDSRTDTQYF. CDR3 DNA: TGTGCCAGCAGTCGGGACAGCCGCACAGATACGCAGTATTTT.

This chain uses TRBV6-5 with TRBJ2-7, with D perhaps assigned TRBD1 or TRBD2 (7 bases each). The V gene's germline CDR1 is MNHEY and CDR2 SVGAGI. V lost 10 bases to trimming and J lost 2 bases, with 18 bases between them. The CDR3 is 14 amino acids. This CDR3 reads CATQGGGAPYEQYF. The CDR3, as DNA: TGTGCCACTCAGGGAGGGGGCGCTCCCTACGAGCAGTACTTC.

The chain has TRBV18 and TRBJ2-1, with D tentatively TRBD2 (7 bases). The length of the CDR3 is 15 residues. V dropped 4 bases and J dropped 1 base, with 11 bases sitting between them. CDR1 and CDR2 (germline): KGHSH, LQKENI. CDR3 nucleotides: TGTGCCAGCTCACTGGGGGGGGCTTCCTACAATGAGCAGTTCTTC. This translates into CASSLGGASYNEQFF. The full variable domain, rest sourced from reference TRBV18 and TRBJ2-1, is NAGVMQNPRHLVRRRGQEARLRCSPMKGHSHVYWYRQLPEEGLKFMVYLQKENIIDESGMPKERFSAEFPKEGPSILRIQQVVRGDSAAYFCASSLGGASYNEQFFGPGTRLTVL.

This chain joins TRBV12-3 or TRBV12-4 and TRBJ2-3; D unresolved. This CDR3 contains 12 residues. V dropped 6 bases and J dropped 4 bases, with 8 bases sitting between them. Written as DNA, the CDR3 is TGTGCCAGCAGCTCCGACGCAGATACGCAGTATTTT. The encoded protein is CASSSDADTQYF.

The chain carries TRBV19 and TRBJ2-3; the match to TRBD1 covers 9 bases. CDR3 length equals 15 residues. Germline CDR1 reads LNHDA; CDR2 reads SQIVND (reference sequence). V lost 2 bases to trimming and J lost 3 bases; unmatched junction nucleotides: 3. CDR3 nucleotide sequence: TGTGCCAGTAGTATATCCGGGACAGGGACAGATACGCAGTATTTT. It translates to CASSISGTGTDTQYF.

The chain combines TRBV30 with TRBJ1-6; unclear D gene. Per germline, CDR1 GTSNPN and CDR2 SVGIG (reference sequence). The CDR3 loop spans 13 amino acids. The ends were cut back, 5 bases at V and 9 bases at J, with 14 bases in the middle. For the CDR3, the DNA is TGTGCCTGGTCAGACATAGCAGGTTCACCCCTCCACTTT. Residues: CAWSDIAGSPLHF.

The J gene is TRBJ2-3, the V gene TRBV6-1; D may be TRBD1 (6 bases). V gave up 3 bases and J gave up 0 bases, with 16 bases separating them. From germline, CDR1 is MNHNS and CDR2 SASEGT. The CDR3 contains 17 residues. CDR3 DNA: TGTGCCAGCAGTGACCCCGGGACACCTACTAGCACAGATACGCAGTATTTT. Translating it yields CASSDPGTPTSTDTQYF.

The rearrangement links TRBV12-3 or TRBV12-4 to TRBJ2-3; D gene uncertain. This CDR3 is built from 11 residues. The V end was cut by 6 bases, the J end by 2 bases, with 3 bases between. DNA of the CDR3: TGTGCCAGCAGCTTCACAGATACGCAGTATTTT. Translated: CASSFTDTQYF.

The V and J genes are TRBV6-4 and TRBJ1-1; 9 positions agree with TRBD1. The CDR3 is 13 residues long. Germline CDR1 reads MRHNA; CDR2 reads SNTAGT. Trimming removed 6 bases from V and 4 bases from J; junction bases left unmatched: 3. The CDR3 protein is CASRLQGATEAFF. CDR3 sequence (DNA): TGTGCCAGCAGACTACAGGGGGCCACTGAAGCTTTCTTT.

The chain links TRBV12-5 to TRBJ2-7, with 9 bases identical to TRBD2. Germline V gene lookup returns CDR1 LGHNT and CDR2 FRNRAP. The J segment lost 7 bases and the V segment lost 4 bases, leaving 11 bases of the junction unmatched. CDR3 length equals 15 residues. Here the CDR3 reads CASGSPGLALREQYF. In nucleotides, the CDR3 is TGTGCTAGTGGTTCCCCGGGACTAGCATTAAGGGAGCAGTACTTC.

The rearrangement uses TRBV6-2 or TRBV6-3 and TRBJ2-2; 10 nucleotides align to TRBD1. Germline V gives CDR1 MNHEY, CDR2 SVGEGT. The V and J ends lost 0 bases and 7 bases, in that order; junction bases with no gene match: 2. CDR3 size: 15 residues. CDR3 sequence (DNA): TGTGCCAGCAGTTACTCAGGGACAGGGGTCGGGGAGCTGTTTTTT. This translates into CASSYSGTGVGELFF.

This chain connects TRBV7-2 to TRBJ2-7; D is possibly TRBD1 (6 bases). This CDR3 spans 14 amino acids. The V end was cut by 5 bases, the J end by 3 bases, with 14 bases between. Germline lookup yields CDR1 SGHTA and CDR2 FQGNSA. DNA of the CDR3: TGTGCCAGCAGCCTGCGACAGGCCGGCTACGAGCAGTACTTC. It yields the protein CASSLRQAGYEQYF.